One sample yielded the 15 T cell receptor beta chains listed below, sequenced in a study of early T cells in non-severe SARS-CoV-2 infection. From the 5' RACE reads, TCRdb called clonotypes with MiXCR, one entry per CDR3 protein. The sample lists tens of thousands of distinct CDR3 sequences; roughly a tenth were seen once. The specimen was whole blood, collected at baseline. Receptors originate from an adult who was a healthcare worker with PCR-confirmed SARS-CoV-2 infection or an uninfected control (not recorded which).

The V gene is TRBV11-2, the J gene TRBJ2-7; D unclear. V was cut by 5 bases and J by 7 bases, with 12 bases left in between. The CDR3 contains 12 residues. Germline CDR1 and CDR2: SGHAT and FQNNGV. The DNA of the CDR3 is TGTGCCAGCAGCCTATCGCGACATGAGCAGTACTTC. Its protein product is CASSLSRHEQYF.

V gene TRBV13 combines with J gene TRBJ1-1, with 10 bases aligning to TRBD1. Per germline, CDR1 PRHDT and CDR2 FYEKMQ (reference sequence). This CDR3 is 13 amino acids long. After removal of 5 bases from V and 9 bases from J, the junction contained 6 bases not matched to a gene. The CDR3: CASSMGQGLQAFF. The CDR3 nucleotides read TGTGCCAGCAGCATGGGACAGGGGCTGCAAGCTTTCTTT.

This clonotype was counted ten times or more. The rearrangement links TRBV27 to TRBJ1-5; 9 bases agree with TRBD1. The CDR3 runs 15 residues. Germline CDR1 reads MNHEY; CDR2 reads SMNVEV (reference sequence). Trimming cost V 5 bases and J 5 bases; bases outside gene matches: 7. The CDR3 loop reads CASSPRTGVDQPQHF. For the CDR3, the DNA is TGTGCCAGCAGTCCCAGGACAGGGGTTGATCAGCCCCAGCATTTT.

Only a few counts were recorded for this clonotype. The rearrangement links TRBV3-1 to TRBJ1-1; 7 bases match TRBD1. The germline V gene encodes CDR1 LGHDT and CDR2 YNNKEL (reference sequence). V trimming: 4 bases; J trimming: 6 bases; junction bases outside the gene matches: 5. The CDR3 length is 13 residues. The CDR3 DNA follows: TGTGCCAGCAGCCGAGACAGGGAAGCTGAAGCTTTCTTT. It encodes CASSRDREAEAFF.

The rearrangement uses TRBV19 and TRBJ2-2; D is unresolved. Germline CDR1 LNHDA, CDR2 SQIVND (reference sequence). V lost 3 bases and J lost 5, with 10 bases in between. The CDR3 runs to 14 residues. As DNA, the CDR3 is TGTGCCAGTAGTATCCCTCCGGGTACCGGGGAGCTGTTTTTT. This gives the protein CASSIPPGTGELFF.

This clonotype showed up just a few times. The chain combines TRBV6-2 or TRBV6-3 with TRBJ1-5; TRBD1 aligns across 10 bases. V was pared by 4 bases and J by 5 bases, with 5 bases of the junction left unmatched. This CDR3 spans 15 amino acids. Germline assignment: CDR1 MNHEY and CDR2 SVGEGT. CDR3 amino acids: CASSSPGQGYQPQHF. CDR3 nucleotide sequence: TGTGCCAGCAGTTCCCCGGGACAGGGGTATCAGCCCCAGCATTTT.

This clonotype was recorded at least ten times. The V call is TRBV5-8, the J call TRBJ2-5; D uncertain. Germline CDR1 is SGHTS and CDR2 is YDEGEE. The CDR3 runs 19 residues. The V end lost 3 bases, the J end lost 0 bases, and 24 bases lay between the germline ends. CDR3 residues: CASSSAPTHRRRYQETQYF. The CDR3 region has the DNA TGTGCCAGCAGCTCGGCCCCCACACACCGGCGTCGGTACCAAGAGACCCAGTACTTC.

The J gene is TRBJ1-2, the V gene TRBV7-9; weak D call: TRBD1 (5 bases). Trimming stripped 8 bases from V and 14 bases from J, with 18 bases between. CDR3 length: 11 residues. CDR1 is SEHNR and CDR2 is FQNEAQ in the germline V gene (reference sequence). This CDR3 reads CASYVGPKVTF. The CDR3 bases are TGTGCCAGCTACGTGGGGCCTAAAGTAACCTTC.

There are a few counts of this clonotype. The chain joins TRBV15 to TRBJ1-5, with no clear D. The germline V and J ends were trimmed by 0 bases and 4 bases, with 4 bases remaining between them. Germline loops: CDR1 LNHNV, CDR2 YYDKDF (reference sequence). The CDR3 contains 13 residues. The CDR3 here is CATSREANQPQHF. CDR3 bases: TGTGCCACCAGCAGAGAGGCAAATCAGCCCCAGCATTTT.

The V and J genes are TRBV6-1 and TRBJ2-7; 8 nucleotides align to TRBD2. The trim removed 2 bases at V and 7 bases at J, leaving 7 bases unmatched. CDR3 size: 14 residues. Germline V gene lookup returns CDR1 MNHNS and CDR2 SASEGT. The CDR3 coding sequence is TGTGCCAGCAGTGAACTCGGACTAGCCATGGAGCAGTACTTC. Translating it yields CASSELGLAMEQYF.

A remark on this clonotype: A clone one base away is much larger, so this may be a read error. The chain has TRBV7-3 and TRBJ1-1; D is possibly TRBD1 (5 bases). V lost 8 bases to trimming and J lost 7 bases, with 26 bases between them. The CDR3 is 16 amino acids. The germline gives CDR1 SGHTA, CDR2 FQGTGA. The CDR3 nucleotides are TGTGCCAGCCTTTCGCGGGGGGTCCTAGAGACCATTGAAGCTTTCTTT. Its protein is CASLSRGVLETIEAFF. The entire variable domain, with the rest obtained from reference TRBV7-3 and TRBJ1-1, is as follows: GAGVSQTPSNKVTEKGKYVELRCDPISGHTALYWYRQSLGQGPEFLIYFQGTGAADDSGLPNDRFFAVRPEGSVSTLKIQRTERGDSAVYLCASLSRGVLETIEAFFGQGTRLTVV.

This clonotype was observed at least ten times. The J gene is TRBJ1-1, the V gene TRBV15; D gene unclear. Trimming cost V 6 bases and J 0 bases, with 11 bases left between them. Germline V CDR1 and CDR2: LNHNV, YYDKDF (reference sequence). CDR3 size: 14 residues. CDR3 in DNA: TGTGCCACCAGACAAGGTAACATGAACACTGAAGCTTTCTTT. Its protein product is CATRQGNMNTEAFF.

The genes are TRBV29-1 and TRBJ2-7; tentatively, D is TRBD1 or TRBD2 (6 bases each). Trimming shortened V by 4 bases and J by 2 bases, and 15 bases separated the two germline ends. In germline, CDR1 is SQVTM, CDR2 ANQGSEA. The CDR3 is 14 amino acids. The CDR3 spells CSVVGRDKTYEQYF. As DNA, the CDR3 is TGCAGCGTTGTCGGGCGGGACAAAACCTACGAGCAGTACTTC.

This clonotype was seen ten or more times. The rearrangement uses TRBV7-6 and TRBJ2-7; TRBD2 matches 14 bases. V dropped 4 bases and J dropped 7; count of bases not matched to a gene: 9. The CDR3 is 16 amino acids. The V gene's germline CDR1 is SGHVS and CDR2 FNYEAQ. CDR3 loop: CASSSGTSGGMGEQYF. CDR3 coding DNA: TGTGCCAGCAGCTCAGGGACTAGCGGGGGAATGGGAGAGCAGTACTTC.

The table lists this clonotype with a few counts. CDR3 in DNA: TGTGCCAGCAGCCCCCAGGGTCCCGAGACCCAGTACTTC. Translation: CASSPQGPETQYF. The chain uses TRBV7-3 and TRBJ2-5; TRBD1 is a possible D gene (5 bases). CDR1 and CDR2 (germline): SGHTA, FQGTGA. The ends were cut back, 5 bases at V and 5 bases at J, with 12 bases in the middle. The CDR3 covers 13 residues. Drawing the rest from reference TRBV7-3 and TRBJ2-5, the complete variable domain is GAGVSQTPSNKVTEKGKYVELRCDPISGHTALYWYRQSLGQGPEFLIYFQGTGAADDSGLPNDRFFAVRPEGSVSTLKIQRTERGDSAVYLCASSPQGPETQYFGPGTRLLVL.